This T cell receptor beta chain is from a study of T cell responses to AZD1222 COVID-19 vaccine. Looking at the study overall: Pooled in the analysis were second doses at about 4 or about 12 weeks. Whole-study results and caveats: Per reports, nearly half of all spike-specific TCRs target regions that are unmutated in variants. Of the AZD1222 recipients, only five to seven were seropositive at baseline.

Of note for this clone: What it recognizes is unknown.

The CDR3 extends over 14 amino acids. CDR1 SGDLS and CDR2 YYNGEE come from the germline V gene. The V end lost 3 bases, the J end lost 4 bases, and 12 bases lay between the germline ends. Sequenced by immunoSEQ multiplex PCR; TCRdb stores in-frame clones only, minus some. The sample consists of 140,000 to 150,000 clones, around 90% of them appearing once. This TCR was recovered from an adult in good health. The source was peripheral blood, collected on day 0 of AZD1222 vaccination. This chain links TRBV9 with TRBJ2-3, with D possibly matching TRBD1 (6 bases). The CDR3 coding sequence is TGTGCCAGCAGCGCAACCACAGGGTCAGATACGCAGTATTTT. Residues: CASSATTGSDTQYF.